These T cell receptor beta chains were read from a single sample in a study of cytomegalovirus exposure and HLA in healthy donors. Clones were read by immunoSEQ multiplex PCR, and TCRdb kept only the in-frame ones, dropping some. The sample holds roughly 150,000 clones; approximately 80% are singletons and the top ten take about 2.1%. What was sequenced was PBMCs. These receptor sequences come from a woman aged 18-29 years in good health and CMV-seronegative. Both conserved end residues are part of each CDR3. D genes are given only for firm matches. Clone size is not always given. Where it is, it says once, few, many or a class for expanded clones.

length	V	D	size	J	CDR3	DNA
12	TRBV7-9	NA	NA	TRBJ1-1	CASSGAATEAFF	TGTGCCAGCAGCGGGGCGGCCACTGAAGCTTTCTTT
15	TRBV5-1	TRBD1	NA	TRBJ2-1	CASRSGQGPYNEQFF	TGCGCCAGCAGAAGTGGACAGGGCCCCTACAATGAGCAGTTCTTC
13	TRBV7-6	NA	NA	TRBJ2-7	CASSWTAGYEQYF	TGTGCCAGCAGCTGGACAGCAGGGTACGAGCAGTACTTC
16	TRBV10-3	TRBD2	NA	TRBJ2-7	CAISEPGLAGGYEQYF	TGTGCCATCAGTGAACCCGGACTAGCGGGAGGCTACGAGCAGTACTTC
15	TRBV11-3	TRBD2	once	TRBJ2-1	CASSISGRASNEQFF	TGTGCCAGCAGCATAAGCGGGAGGGCCTCCAATGAGCAGTTCTTC
13	TRBV6-4	TRBD1	NA	TRBJ2-2	CASRKTGTGELFF	TGTGCCAGCAGAAAGACAGGGACCGGGGAGCTGTTTTTT
15	TRBV5-4	NA	NA	TRBJ2-3	CASSLAGLNTDTQYF	TGTGCCAGCAGCTTGGCGGGACTCAACACAGATACGCAGTATTTT
16	TRBV5-1	TRBD2	NA	TRBJ2-5	CASSLSLAGGQETQYF	TGCGCCAGCAGCTTGTCGCTAGCGGGGGGCCAAGAGACCCAGTACTTC
14	TRBV6-5	NA	many	TRBJ2-1	CASSYGTPYNEQFF	TGTGCCAGCAGCTATGGGACACCGTACAATGAGCAGTTCTTC
13	TRBV15	NA	NA	TRBJ2-3	CATSPRGTDTQYF	TGTGCCACCAGCCCGCGTGGCACAGATACGCAGTATTTT
12	TRBV18	TRBD1	NA	TRBJ2-7	CASSGTAYEQYF	TGTGCCAGCTCCGGGACAGCCTACGAGCAGTACTTC
16	TRBV6-1	NA	NA	TRBJ1-3	CASSEQEGSSGNTIYF	TGTGCCAGCAGTGAACAGGAGGGCAGCTCTGGAAACACCATATATTTT
14	TRBV10-2	NA	NA	TRBJ2-7	CASSESGPSYEQYF	TGCGCCAGCAGTGAGTCTGGGCCGTCCTACGAGCAGTACTTC
12	TRBV19	TRBD1	NA	TRBJ2-7	CASRDRGYEQYF	TGTGCCAGCCGGGACAGGGGTTACGAGCAGTACTTC
13	TRBV9	NA	NA	TRBJ2-7	CASSSRAGYEQYF	TGTGCCAGCAGCTCCCGCGCAGGCTACGAGCAGTACTTC
16	TRBV18	TRBD1	once	TRBJ1-4	CASSPRFGTGDEKLFF	TGTGCCAGCTCACCACGATTTGGAACAGGGGATGAAAAACTGTTTTTT
16	TRBV28	TRBD1	NA	TRBJ2-6	CASGQGLPAGANVLTF	TGTGCCAGCGGACAGGGGCTCCCTGCTGGGGCCAACGTCCTGACTTTC
18	TRBV11-3	TRBD1	NA	TRBJ2-5	CASSLGLLRGQGLETQYF	TGTGCCAGCAGCTTAGGTTTACTCCGGGGACAGGGACTAGAGACCCAGTACTTC
15	TRBV18	NA	NA	TRBJ1-3	CASSPGQGPENTIYF	TGTGCCAGCTCACCAGGTCAGGGGCCAGAAAACACCATATATTTT
14	TRBV27	NA	NA	TRBJ2-2	CASSFRSNTGELFF	TGTGCCAGCAGTTTCAGATCGAACACCGGGGAGCTGTTTTTT
14	TRBV7-3	TRBD2	NA	TRBJ2-1	CASSSIGTGGEQFF	TGTGCCAGCAGCTCAATCGGGACCGGGGGGGAGCAGTTCTTC
13	TRBV19	TRBD1	NA	TRBJ1-1	CASSNRGHTEAFF	TGTGCCAGTAGTAACAGGGGGCACACTGAAGCTTTCTTT
17	TRBV2	TRBD2	once	TRBJ2-3	CASRPLLAGGSTDTQYF	TGTGCCAGCAGACCTTTACTAGCGGGGGGGAGCACAGATACGCAGTATTTT
14	TRBV7-6	NA	few	TRBJ1-1	CASSLGGRNTEAFF	TGTGCCAGCAGCTTAGGGGGCCGGAACACTGAAGCTTTCTTT
13	TRBV6-6	NA	NA	TRBJ1-2	CASRYREDYGYTF	TGTGCCAGCAGATACAGGGAGGACTATGGCTACACCTTC
13	TRBV9	NA	NA	TRBJ2-3	CASNQGRTDTQYF	TGTGCCAGCAACCAGGGTAGGACAGATACGCAGTATTTT